This T cell receptor (beta chain) came from a study of blood T cells in healthy people across ages. Germline lookup yields CDR1 LGHDT and CDR2 YNNKEL (reference sequence). There are 14 residues in the CDR3. Losses at the gene ends were 4 bases for V and 4 bases for J; bases not matched to a gene: 4. Sample-barcoded 5' priming and a J-beta primer mix drove a second PCR of about 7 to 12 cycles. TCRdb re-called the 5' RACE reads through MiXCR, storing one row per CDR3 protein. The sample lists about 640,000 distinct CDR3 sequences; 58% were seen once. This TCR was sampled from a man aged 55-75 years in good health. J is TRBJ2-7 and V is TRBV3-1, with 10 bases aligning to TRBD2. Sequenced input: blood. CDR3 coding DNA: TGTGCCAGCAGCCTGGCTAGCGGGAGATACGAGCAGTACTTC. It codes for CASSLASGRYEQYF.